This T cell receptor beta chain was documented in a study of graft-versus-host responses after intestinal transplantation (dated by TCRdb to about 2021). Turning to the overall study: Recipients received multivisceral, liver-intestinal, or isolated intestinal transplants. All recipients received anti-thymocyte globulin induction followed by maintenance tacrolimus and steroids for around three years. After intestinal transplantation, graft-versus-host and host-versus-graft alloreactive T cell clones in the graft, circulation and bone marrow were tracked using bulk TCR-beta CDR3 sequencing. Alloreactive clones were identified by sequencing pre-transplant mixed lymphocyte reaction products and comparing them with unstimulated pre-transplant donor and recipient T cells. Of the 20 to 25 intestinal transplant recipients enrolled in the cohort, one of whom was a retransplant, 3 patients without pretransplant specimens were excluded. A peak of at least 4% donor T cells among recipient peripheral blood mononuclear cells was the definition used for donor T cell macrochimerism. Instead of going to the commercial service, samples from a few later patients were sequenced in-house on an Illumina MiSeq and processed with MiXCR. The study at large found these results: Early after transplant, declines in HvG clones were associated with peak levels of circulating GvH clones. The relatively low number and heterogeneity of intestinal transplant patients limited the conclusions. GvH clones were detected in recipient bone marrow, and some appeared earlier in ileal mucosa or blood, consistent with an intestinal mucosal origin. Patients with donor T cell macrochimerism had high GvH to HvG T cell clonal ratios in their allografts.

Per the publication, the time point label means: cells obtained before transplantation from donor or recipient. CD3+CD4+ and CD3+CD8+ populations were FACS-sorted from unstimulated pre-transplant donor and recipient cells taken from spleen or lymph nodes. The CDR3 has 15 amino acids, counting the end cysteine and phenylalanine. Solely the CDR3 DNA is kept, with 45 bases framed from the first base. Trimming accounts for 3 bases at V and 5 bases at J, while the number of junction bases matched to no gene is 4. From the germline V gene (reference sequence), CDR1 is MNHEY and CDR2 is SMNVEV. To prepare the library, the immunoSEQ multiplex PCR assay was applied. For most patients, genomic DNA was isolated using the Qiagen DNeasy Blood and Tissue Kit and was shipped frozen to Adaptive Biotechnologies for TCR sequencing. For most patients, high-throughput TCR-beta CDR3 sequencing of genomic DNA was performed by Adaptive Biotechnologies. The published analysis was carried out like this. TCR sequencing data for some 19 patients were retrieved from Adaptive's ImmunoSEQ software; a few other patients were processed with MiXCR and VDJtools. To correct CD4 versus CD8 sorting errors, sequences present in both subsets at a frequency ratio below 5:1 were removed. CDR3 nucleotide sequences shared by donor and recipient were removed because the origin of these sequences could not be assigned. Alloreactive clones required at least 2-fold expansion over unstimulated cells and minimum CFSE-low frequency of 0.002% (template counts) or 0.001% (read counts). A clone was considered mappable if detected in the sequenced pre-transplant spleen, lymph node, or MLR CFSE-low populations of the donor or recipient. Cumulative frequency of alloreactive clones was calculated as a percentage of all sequences weighted by copy number. What TCRdb holds here is the immuneACCESS table cut down to in-frame rearrangements. Part of the clones is not present; checked against another copy, under half of the missing clones reflect an unresolved V gene, and the others are unexplained. For V, J and clone size, that table is used; D and trimming come from the DNA. In this sample the table shows around 110,000 clones, roughly nine tenths of which occur a single time. The leading ten clones occupy under 0.2% of the sample.

Comments on this clone: The antigen it binds to is not known. Base-call qualities are not available, and no considerably larger clone is one nucleotide away.

The specimen comprised unstimulated CD4+ T cells sorted from spleen or lymph node cells, sampled before intestinal transplant. Recombination joined TRBV27 with TRBJ1-4, with 9 bases matching TRBD1. This clonotype was sampled from a human donor who received an intestinal transplant. The CDR3 amino acid sequence is: CASSFLQGANEKLFF. The DNA sequence reads TGTGCCAGCAGTTTCCTACAGGGGGCGAATGAAAAACTGTTTTTT.